The present T cell receptor beta chain was sequenced within a study of shared clonotypes between healthy human individuals. Concerning this clone itself: Its antigen is as yet unknown.

Germline V CDR1 and CDR2: MDHEN, SYDVKM. V lost 8 bases, J lost 4 bases, and 12 bases stayed unmatched. This CDR3 region has 16 residues. Study-level points and caveats: Estimated richness values were generally larger in naive subsets than in memory subsets. The generation probabilities recorded for non-shared clonotypes fell below those of clonotypes shared by all four donors.

Original data processing: ImmunoSEQ supplied junction-only sequences lacking quality scores, so filtering was different. TCRdb's copy holds only in-frame clones and misses some; the assay was immunoSEQ multiplex PCR. D and trimming were read from the DNA, whereas the V and J calls and clone size are those reported in that table. The data hold millions of clones, with around nine tenths observed a single time. This receptor was identified in a man in his late teens or twenties in good health. The genes are TRBV28 and TRBJ2-7; 12 positions agree with TRBD2. The sample was naive CD4+ T cells sorted from blood. Subset in this sample: CD45RA+ positively selected. For the CDR3, the DNA is TGTGCCAGCGTTCCGGGGCTAGCGGGGGGGTCATACGAGCAGTACTTC. Protein sequence: CASVPGLAGGSYEQYF.